These 18 T cell receptor beta chains were all obtained from the same sample, sequenced in a study of T cells of healthy individuals. TCRdb reprocessed the 5' RACE reads with MiXCR, giving one entry per CDR3 protein. The sample has around 98,000 distinct CDR3 sequences; 17% are singletons. These receptors were obtained from a human donor in good health.

This clonotype was recorded many times. The chain joins TRBV19 to TRBJ2-1, with 7 bases lining up with TRBD2. V was pared by 4 bases and J by 4 bases, with 10 bases of the junction left unmatched. In germline, CDR1 is LNHDA, CDR2 SQIVND (reference sequence). This CDR3 spans 16 amino acids. The CDR3 DNA reads TGTGCCAGTAGTACGGCCCAAGCGGGAAGGTACAATGAGCAGTTCTTC. It encodes CASSTAQAGRYNEQFF.

The genes are TRBV4-2 and TRBJ2-7, with D unclear. V lost 5 bases to trimming and J lost 1 base, with 9 bases between them. Germline values: CDR1 LGHNA, CDR2 YNFKEQ. This CDR3 comprises 13 residues. CDR3 DNA sequence: TGTGCCAGCAGCTCAAAACGGTCCTACGAGCAGTACTTC. This gives the protein CASSSKRSYEQYF.

This clonotype was seen ten or more times. The V call is TRBV5-1, the J call TRBJ2-7, with TRBD1 as a possible D gene (5 bases). CDR3 size: 16 residues. V was cut by 0 bases and J by 5 bases, with 18 bases left in between. Germline CDR1 is SGHRS and CDR2 is YFSETQ. DNA for the CDR3: TGCGCCAGCAGCTTGGAGGCAGGGATAATTGTACACGAGCAGTACTTC. Its protein is CASSLEAGIIVHEQYF.

This chain connects TRBV7-2 to TRBJ2-2, with D perhaps matching TRBD2 (5 bases). CDR1 is SGHTA, CDR2 FQGNSA, per germline. The CDR3 contains 15 residues. V was cut by 1 base and J by 7 bases, with 13 bases left in between. The CDR3 loop reads CASSLVTGTVGELFF. The CDR3 DNA is TGTGCCAGCAGCTTAGTTACGGGAACGGTCGGGGAGCTGTTTTTT.

The J gene is TRBJ2-3, the V gene TRBV5-1; 12 nucleotides align to TRBD2. Trimming removed 4 bases from V and 0 bases from J; junction bases left unmatched: 6. Germline lookup yields CDR1 SGHRS and CDR2 YFSETQ. The CDR3 length is 17 residues. The DNA for the CDR3 is TGCGCCAGCAGCCCGGGGACTAGCGGGCCCAGCACAGATACGCAGTATTTT. It yields the protein CASSPGTSGPSTDTQYF.

This clonotype was counted a few times. V and J are TRBV28 and TRBJ2-5, with TRBD2 matching 12 bases. The CDR3 has 15 residues. Per the germline V gene, CDR1 is MDHEN and CDR2 is SYDVKM. Germline trimming cut 8 bases from V and 0 bases from J; bases unmatched to any gene: 4. The CDR3 reads CASQTSGGYQETQYF. In DNA, the CDR3 is TGTGCCAGCCAGACTAGCGGGGGATACCAAGAGACCCAGTACTTC.

This rearrangement joins TRBV3-1 to TRBJ2-7; 9 bases map to TRBD1. From germline, CDR1 is LGHDT and CDR2 YNNKEL (reference sequence). This CDR3 comprises 14 residues. The V and J ends lost 4 bases and 4 bases, in that order; junction bases with no gene match: 5. The CDR3 coding sequence is TGTGCCAGCAGCCGCGGGGGACAGGGTTACGAGCAGTACTTC. Its protein is CASSRGGQGYEQYF.

In this sample, this clonotype turned up a few times. CDR3 region: CSTRRGRETQYF. The DNA of the CDR3 is TGCAGTACCCGGAGGGGCCGTGAGACCCAGTACTTC. The chain uses TRBV20-1 and TRBJ2-5; D is perhaps TRBD2 (6 bases). CDR3 length equals 12 residues. From germline, CDR1 is DFQATT and CDR2 SNEGSKA (reference sequence). The V end was cut by 8 bases, the J end by 5 bases, with 15 bases between.

The V gene is TRBV3-1, the J gene TRBJ1-2, with 8 bases lining up with TRBD1. This CDR3 region has 14 residues. From germline, CDR1 is LGHDT and CDR2 YNNKEL (reference sequence). The ends lost 4 bases at V and 4 bases at J; junction bases unmatched: 5. In nucleotides, the CDR3 is TGTGCCAGCAGCCCCAGGACAGGGAGCTATGGCTACACCTTC. Amino acid sequence: CASSPRTGSYGYTF.

The chain has TRBV19 and TRBJ1-2, with a weak D call TRBD1 (6 bases). The germline V and J ends were trimmed by 7 bases and 5 bases, with 20 bases remaining between them. The CDR3 consists of 15 residues. Germline CDR1 is LNHDA and CDR2 is SQIVND (reference sequence). Here the CDR3 reads CASILDSSFGYGYTF. CDR3 in DNA: TGTGCCAGTATACTGGACAGTTCCTTTGGGTATGGCTACACCTTC.

This clonotype was observed at least ten times. V is TRBV25-1 and J is TRBJ2-3; 12 bases match TRBD2. The germline V gene has CDR1 MGHDK and CDR2 SYGVNS. The J segment lost 3 bases and the V segment lost 6 bases, leaving 4 bases of the junction unmatched. The CDR3 consists of 15 residues. CDR3 DNA sequence: TGTGCCAGCAGAGTACTAGCGGGAGGTACAGATACGCAGTATTTT. Encoded protein: CASRVLAGGTDTQYF.

The table lists this clonotype with many counts. The chain has TRBV20-1 and TRBJ2-2; TRBD2 might be the D (6 bases). Germline CDR1 and CDR2: DFQATT and SNEGSKA (reference sequence). V shed 5 bases and J shed 7 bases, with 14 bases lying between them. This CDR3 region has 13 residues. The CDR3 nucleotides read TGCAGTGCTGGCGGACCCGGGGGCGGGGAGCTGTTTTTT. This codes for CSAGGPGGGELFF.

This clonotype has ten or more counts. The chain joins TRBV29-1 to TRBJ2-1; TRBD1 might be the D (5 bases). The CDR3 contains 14 residues. V dropped 2 bases and J dropped 0 bases, with 8 bases sitting between them. CDR1 is SQVTM, CDR2 ANQGSEA, per germline. CDR3 loop: CSVEKGRSYNEQFF. DNA for the CDR3: TGCAGCGTTGAAAAGGGGCGCTCCTACAATGAGCAGTTCTTC.

The gene calls are TRBV5-1 and TRBJ2-3, with 9 bases aligning to TRBD2. The CDR3 is made up of 20 amino acids. V shed 0 bases and J 3 bases; nucleotides not matched to a gene: 17. Looked up from germline, CDR1 is SGHRS and CDR2 is YFSETQ. Here the CDR3 reads CASSLETPPRGGPSTDTQYF. CDR3 DNA sequence: TGCGCCAGCAGCTTGGAGACCCCTCCGCGGGGGGGCCCGAGTACAGATACGCAGTATTTT. Variable domain in full (rest from reference TRBV5-1 and TRBJ2-3): KAGVTQTPRYLIKTRGQQVTLSCSPISGHRSVSWYQQTPGQGLQFLFEYFSETQRNKGNFPGRFSGRQFSNSRSEMNVSTLELGDSALYLCASSLETPPRGGPSTDTQYFGPGTRLTVL.

This clonotype was observed at least ten times. The chain carries TRBV28 and TRBJ2-5; D is uncertain. V was clipped by 5 bases and J by 2 bases, with 12 bases between them. Germline values: CDR1 MDHEN, CDR2 SYDVKM. This CDR3 spans 14 amino acids. CDR3 loop: CASSASHAQETQYF. CDR3 bases: TGTGCCAGCAGTGCCTCCCATGCTCAAGAGACCCAGTACTTC.

This clonotype came up a few times. In DNA, the CDR3 is TGTGCCACCAGTGGGGCAGGGAGGATTAAGGAGCTGTTTTTT. Protein: CATSGAGRIKELFF. This chain links TRBV24-1 with TRBJ2-2; D is possibly TRBD2 (6 bases). The CDR3 length is 14 residues. Per the germline V gene, CDR1 is KGHDR and CDR2 is SFDVKD. V lost 5 bases and J lost 10, with 16 bases in between.

This clonotype was observed at least ten times. The CDR3 here is CASSLEIQTEAFF. In nucleotides, the CDR3 is TGCGCCAGCAGCTTGGAAATCCAGACTGAAGCTTTCTTT. The chain combines TRBV5-1 with TRBJ1-1, with unresolved D. This CDR3 has 13 residues. V dropped 0 bases and J dropped 5 bases, with 8 bases sitting between them. Looked up from germline, CDR1 is SGHRS and CDR2 is YFSETQ. Together with reference TRBV5-1 and TRBJ1-1, the CDR3 gives the full variable domain: KAGVTQTPRYLIKTRGQQVTLSCSPISGHRSVSWYQQTPGQGLQFLFEYFSETQRNKGNFPGRFSGRQFSNSRSEMNVSTLELGDSALYLCASSLEIQTEAFFGQGTRLTVV.

CDR3 in amino acids: CASSALLTGIPQHF. DNA of the CDR3: TGTGCCAGCAGTGCCCTACTGACAGGTATCCCCCAGCATTTT. V gene TRBV6-5 combines with J gene TRBJ1-5; D perhaps matches TRBD1 (6 bases). The CDR3 sequence is 14 residues long. Germline lookup yields CDR1 MNHEY and CDR2 SVGAGI. Trimming shortened V by 5 bases and J by 10 bases, and 18 bases separated the two germline ends.